The 30 T cell receptor beta chains below come from one sample, sequenced in a study of T cells in Graves' hyperthyroidism and ophthalmopathy. RNA transcripts provided the source from which TCR beta CDR3 regions were amplified. TCR CDR3 regions were first amplified by RT-PCR with HTBI primers. MiXCR, applied by TCRdb to the multiplex PCR reads, yields one record per CDR3 protein. Of about 290,000 distinct CDR3 sequences listed, around a sixth were seen once; the top ten hold roughly 33%. Specimen: blood. Receptor source: a young man with Graves' hyperthyroidism.

The chain is built from TRBV7-9 and TRBJ2-5, with 7 bases lining up with TRBD1. The CDR3 has 13 residues. V was pared by 3 bases and J by 6 bases, with 4 bases of the junction left unmatched. Per the germline V gene, CDR1 is SEHNR and CDR2 is FQNEAQ (reference sequence). DNA of the CDR3: TGTGCCAGCAGCTTCCGACAGGGAAAGACCCAGTACTTC. Translation: CASSFRQGKTQYF.

V usage is TRBV5-4 and J usage is TRBJ2-1; 12 positions match TRBD2. V gave up 4 bases and J gave up 10 bases; unmatched junction bases: 9. CDR1 and CDR2 (germline): SGHNT, YYREEE (reference sequence). The CDR3 totals 15 residues. CDR3 DNA sequence: TGTGCCAGCAGCCCGGGACTAGCGGGTTTCGGAGAGCAGTTCTTC. Amino acids: CASSPGLAGFGEQFF.

This clonotype was counted ten times or more. This chain joins TRBV3-1 and TRBJ2-1; no reliable D call. Deletions cut 2 bases from V and 1 base from J, with 9 bases between. The CDR3 has 15 residues. From germline, CDR1 is LGHDT and CDR2 YNNKEL (reference sequence). The CDR3 region has the DNA TGTGCCAGCAGCCAAAATTCCCCTTCCTACAATGAGCAGTTCTTC. Amino acid sequence: CASSQNSPSYNEQFF.

The table lists this clonotype with a few counts. The chain's CDR3 is CASSDRAKNIQYF. The CDR3 DNA reads TGTGCCAGCAGCGACAGAGCCAAAAACATTCAGTACTTC. V gene TRBV5-4 combines with J gene TRBJ2-4; tentative D call: TRBD1 (5 bases). CDR3 length: 13 amino acids. Germline assignment: CDR1 SGHNT and CDR2 YYREEE (reference sequence). V lost 4 bases and J lost 0, with 5 bases in between.

The chain has TRBV28 and TRBJ1-6; possible D gene TRBD1, 5 bases. V was trimmed by 6 bases and J by 10 bases, leaving 16 bases between them. CDR3 size: 14 residues. Germline assignment: CDR1 MDHEN and CDR2 SYDVKM. The CDR3 spells CASSQSTVKSPLHF. DNA for the CDR3: TGTGCCAGCAGCCAATCGACAGTCAAATCACCCCTCCACTTT.

This clonotype showed up many times. The genes are TRBV12-3 or TRBV12-4 and TRBJ1-1; D call uncertain. The V gene lost 7 bases and the J gene lost 6 bases, with 15 bases spanning the gap. There are 13 residues in the CDR3. The CDR3 DNA is TGTGCCAGCAACCGATTGGGAGGGTCTGAAGCTTTCTTT. This sequence encodes CASNRLGGSEAFF.

Of note for this clonotype: With a much larger clone just one base away, this may be a read error. The chain recombines TRBV7-2 with TRBJ2-5, with D perhaps TRBD1 or TRBD2 (5 bases each). CDR1 is SGHTA and CDR2 is FQGNSA in the germline V gene. The CDR3 is 16 amino acids. CDR3: CASSPKLGPTGETRYF. CDR3 in DNA: TGTGCCAGCAGCCCCAAGTTGGGGCCTACCGGGGAGACCCGGTACTTC. The full variable domain, completed using reference TRBV7-2 and TRBJ2-5, is GAGVSQSPSNKVTEKGKDVELRCDPISGHTALYWYRQSLGQGLEFLIYFQGNSAPDKSGLPSDRFSAERTGGSVSTLTIQRTQQEDSAVYLCASSPKLGPTGETRYFGPGTRLLVL.

V usage is TRBV2 and J usage is TRBJ2-5; D is perhaps TRBD2 (5 bases). The V gene lost 3 bases and the J gene lost 4 bases, with 9 bases spanning the gap. The CDR3 covers 13 residues. CDR1 SNHLY and CDR2 FYNNEI come from the germline V gene. CDR3 loop: CASSDGILETQYF. The CDR3 DNA follows: TGTGCCAGCAGTGACGGGATCCTAGAGACCCAGTACTTC.

This clonotype appeared many times. The V gene is TRBV2, the J gene TRBJ1-2; tentative D call: TRBD1 (5 bases). The V end lost 5 bases, the J end lost 5 bases, and 6 bases lay between the germline ends. The length of the CDR3 is 11 residues. Germline lookup yields CDR1 SNHLY and CDR2 FYNNEI. CDR3 sequence reads: CASSPGYGYTF. DNA for the CDR3: TGTGCCAGCAGTCCAGGGTATGGCTACACCTTC.

This clonotype was picked up many times. The V call is TRBV2, the J call TRBJ2-5, with D hard to call. This CDR3 spans 13 amino acids. V dropped 6 bases and J dropped 4 bases, with 12 bases sitting between them. Per germline, CDR1 SNHLY and CDR2 FYNNEI. The chain's CDR3 is CASSEIIGETQYF. CDR3 coding DNA: TGTGCCAGCAGCGAGATTATCGGAGAGACCCAGTACTTC.

This chain joins TRBV18 and TRBJ2-1, with D perhaps given as TRBD1 or TRBD2 (5 bases each). Trimming took 6 bases from V and 0 from J, leaving 18 bases between them. The V gene's germline CDR1 is KGHSH and CDR2 LQKENI. The CDR3 runs to 17 residues. CDR3 protein: CASSRLSGQGSYNEQFF. CDR3 DNA sequence: TGTGCCAGCTCCCGATTATCGGGGCAGGGCTCCTACAATGAGCAGTTCTTC. Full variable domain (outside the CDR3, taken from reference TRBV18 and TRBJ2-1): NAGVMQNPRHLVRRRGQEARLRCSPMKGHSHVYWYRQLPEEGLKFMVYLQKENIIDESGMPKERFSAEFPKEGPSILRIQQVVRGDSAAYFCASSRLSGQGSYNEQFFGPGTRLTVL.

This clonotype was seen many times. This chain connects TRBV5-5 to TRBJ2-5; 7 nucleotides agree with TRBD2. There are 15 residues in the CDR3. J gave up 2 bases and V 4 bases, and 8 bases lay outside the gene matches. CDR1 SGHKS and CDR2 YYEKEE come from the germline V gene (reference sequence). The CDR3 sequence: CASSGGDWEQETQYF. The CDR3 DNA is TGTGCCAGCAGCGGGGGGGACTGGGAACAAGAGACCCAGTACTTC.

This clonotype was recorded at least ten times. This chain links TRBV10-1 with TRBJ2-7; D might be TRBD1 (6 bases). The CDR3 is 13 amino acids. V was pared by 3 bases and J by 6 bases, with 12 bases between. Germline V gene sequence: CDR1 WNHNN, CDR2 SYGVQD (reference sequence). The CDR3 loop reads CASSEEGDGEQYF. In DNA form, the CDR3 reads TGCGCCAGCAGTGAAGAGGGGGACGGCGAGCAGTACTTC.

This clonotype was seen at least ten times. The rearrangement uses TRBV28 and TRBJ1-1, with 7 bases matching TRBD1. V was clipped by 3 bases and J by 8 bases; unmatched bases: 6. CDR3 length equals 13 residues. CDR1 is MDHEN, CDR2 SYDVKM, per germline. CDR3 loop: CASSLQGEFEAFF. The CDR3 coding sequence is TGTGCCAGCAGTTTGCAGGGGGAGTTCGAAGCTTTCTTT.

The rearrangement uses TRBV25-1 and TRBJ1-1; the D gene is possibly TRBD1 (6 bases). The CDR3 is made up of 13 amino acids. V gave up 9 bases and J gave up 1 base, with 12 bases separating them. Germline-derived CDR1 and CDR2 are MGHDK and SYGVNS. The CDR3 coding sequence is TGTGCCAGAGGGGGACGGAAGAACACTGAAGCTTTCTTT. This sequence encodes CARGGRKNTEAFF.

Concerning this clonotype: One base away lies a much larger clone, so this may be a sequencing read error. This chain links TRBV20-1 with TRBJ2-7; 7 positions agree with TRBD1. Germline V gives CDR1 DFQATT, CDR2 SNEGSKA (reference sequence). The CDR3 spans 13 residues. The V and J ends lost 5 bases and 6 bases, in that order; junction bases with no gene match: 10. The CDR3 nucleotides read TGCAGTGCTGGTTTTTTCGACAGGGCCGAGCAGTACTTC. It yields the protein CSAGFFDRAEQYF.

This clonotype was observed at least ten times. The chain links TRBV6-1 to TRBJ2-1; 8 bases agree with TRBD2. V dropped 10 bases and J dropped 1; count of bases not matched to a gene: 6. This CDR3 region has 14 residues. Germline V lookup: CDR1 MNHNS, CDR2 SASEGT. CDR3 in amino acids: CATYSGTSYNEQFF. CDR3 DNA sequence: TGTGCCACGTATAGCGGGACGTCCTACAATGAGCAGTTCTTC.

This clonotype was observed at least ten times. The V call is TRBV11-2, the J call TRBJ1-5; D gene ambiguous. The CDR3 is made up of 13 amino acids. The V end was cut by 5 bases, the J end by 1 base, with 6 bases between. CDR1 SGHAT and CDR2 FQNNGV come from the germline V gene. CDR3 region: CASSATSNQPQHF. The DNA of the CDR3 is TGTGCCAGCAGCGCAACGAGCAATCAGCCCCAGCATTTT.

The chain employs TRBV6-5 and TRBJ2-2; the D call may be TRBD1 or TRBD2 (5 bases each). The germline V gene has CDR1 MNHEY and CDR2 SVGAGI. V lost 2 bases and J 1 base, leaving 14 bases between the germline ends. There are 17 residues in the CDR3. CDR3 nucleotides: TGTGCCAGCAGTTACCCCCCGGGGCGTATGAACACCGGGGAGCTGTTTTTT. As protein: CASSYPPGRMNTGELFF.

There are a few counts of this clonotype. J is TRBJ2-1 and V is TRBV12-5; D perhaps matches TRBD1 (6 bases). The CDR3 totals 14 residues. Germline values: CDR1 LGHNT, CDR2 FRNRAP. Trimming stripped 6 bases from V and 0 bases from J, with 9 bases between. The CDR3, as DNA: TGTGCTAGTGGACAGGGTACCTCCTACAATGAGCAGTTCTTC. Its protein product is CASGQGTSYNEQFF.

The chain joins TRBV2 to TRBJ2-2; maybe TRBD2 (6 bases). The V end lost 8 bases, the J end lost 6 bases, and 19 bases lay between the germline ends. The germline CDR1 and CDR2 sequences are SNHLY and FYNNEI. The CDR3 runs 15 residues. The CDR3 sequence is CASRIKTGGSGELFF. DNA for the CDR3: TGTGCCAGCCGGATTAAGACCGGGGGTTCCGGGGAGCTGTTTTTT.

There are a few counts of this clonotype. The V gene is TRBV10-3, the J gene TRBJ1-1; 8 nucleotides agree with TRBD1. CDR1 ENHRY and CDR2 SYGVKD come from the germline V gene. With V trimmed by 10 bases and J by 1 base, 8 bases remained unmatched. The CDR3 spans 14 residues. CDR3 bases: TGTGCCACCGCCCTGACAGGGGAGAACACTGAAGCTTTCTTT. Translated, it gives CATALTGENTEAFF.

This clonotype appeared many times. The gene calls are TRBV28 and TRBJ1-2, with a tentative D call TRBD1 (6 bases). The V and J ends lost 5 bases and 8 bases respectively, with 15 bases between them. The CDR3 is made up of 13 amino acids. Germline V gene data show CDR1 as MDHEN and CDR2 as SYDVKM. The CDR3 sequence is CASSTGRVSGYTF. CDR3 sequence (DNA): TGTGCCAGCAGTACAGGGAGGGTCTCCGGCTACACCTTC.

This clonotype was seen a few times. This sequence joins TRBV10-3 and TRBJ2-7; 10 bases fit TRBD1. The CDR3 is 15 amino acids. V lost 4 bases and J lost 2; bases outside the gene matches: 5. Germline CDR1 reads ENHRY; CDR2 reads SYGVKD. The CDR3 is CAISAGQGRTYEQYF. In DNA form, the CDR3 reads TGTGCCATCAGTGCGGGACAGGGGCGGACCTACGAGCAGTACTTC.

The CDR3 DNA reads as TGTGCCAGCACCACAGGGGAGCGGGAGGGCCCCCCCCCCAATGAGCAGTTCTTC. Protein product: CASTTGEREGPPPNEQFF. The V and J genes are TRBV14 and TRBJ2-1; 10 positions agree with TRBD2. V was pared by 7 bases and J by 6 bases, with 18 bases of the junction left unmatched. CDR1 is SGHDN, CDR2 FVKESK, per germline. The CDR3 spans 18 residues.

Many counts were recorded for this clonotype. The chain has TRBV5-1 and TRBJ2-1; 10 bases match TRBD2. The J segment lost 10 bases and the V segment lost 1 base, leaving 2 bases of the junction unmatched. The CDR3 has 13 amino acids. CDR1 and CDR2 (germline): SGHRS, YFSETQ. CDR3 protein: CASSLPSGSEQFF. The CDR3 bases are TGCGCCAGCAGCTTGCCTAGCGGGAGCGAGCAGTTCTTC.

This clonotype has a handful of counts. The rearrangement uses TRBV5-1 and TRBJ2-5, with 7 positions matching TRBD2. Losses at the gene ends were 2 bases for V and 3 bases for J; bases not matched to a gene: 7. The CDR3 is 15 amino acids. The V gene's germline CDR1 is SGHRS and CDR2 YFSETQ. The CDR3 coding sequence is TGCGCCAGCAGCTTCTTGGGACTACAAGAAGAGACCCAGTACTTC. It yields the protein CASSFLGLQEETQYF.

This clonotype was seen many times. The chain joins TRBV2 to TRBJ2-3; TRBD2 agrees at 9 bases. The CDR3 consists of 12 residues. Germline CDR1 reads SNHLY; CDR2 reads FYNNEI. The CDR3 DNA reads as TGTTCTAGCGGGATCAGCACAGATACGCAGTATTTT. Protein sequence: CSSGISTDTQYF.

The J gene is TRBJ1-1, the V gene TRBV14; 7 bases map to TRBD1. Germline CDR1 reads SGHDN; CDR2 reads FVKESK. Trimming cost V 2 bases and J 5 bases; bases outside gene matches: 8. This CDR3 spans 15 amino acids. CDR3 sequence: CASSQFTGVSTEAFF. Written as DNA, the CDR3 is TGTGCCAGCAGCCAATTCACAGGGGTATCGACTGAAGCTTTCTTT.

The genes are TRBV12-3 or TRBV12-4 and TRBJ2-2; D gene unclear. V lost 3 bases and J lost 5, with 10 bases in between. The CDR3 length is 14 residues. CDR3 amino acids: CASSFIWGTGELFF. CDR3 nucleotide sequence: TGTGCCAGCAGTTTCATTTGGGGAACCGGGGAGCTGTTTTTT.